This T cell receptor (beta chain) was recorded in a study of cytomegalovirus exposure and HLA in healthy donors. The study, taken as a whole, reports: It was assumed in the presence/absence analyses that sequencing depth was roughly uniform across donors.

The primer mix had 60 Vbeta and 13 Jbeta primers. Measured with immunoSEQ multiplex PCR; TCRdb has only the in-frame clones, and not every one. Here the sample spans about 190,000 clones, approximately 79% being singletons. CDR3 length equals 17 residues. The germline V gene has CDR1 SGHDT and CDR2 YYEEEE. With V trimmed by 2 bases and J by 7 bases, 13 bases remained unmatched. Details on this clone: The antigen remains unidentified.

The receptor's source is a woman aged 18-29 years in good health and CMV-seronegative. The sequenced sample was PBMCs. This chain links TRBV5-6 with TRBJ2-4; 9 bases are a match to TRBD2. The CDR3 DNA is TGTGCCAGCAGCTTTGGCCTAGCGGGACTCCTTGGGAACATTCAGTACTTC. It translates to CASSFGLAGLLGNIQYF.